The source of this T cell receptor beta chain is a study of T cell responses to AZD1222 COVID-19 vaccine. Study findings and constraints: A mostly white British donor set with more females was recruited, and clonal diversity was possibly underestimated. A reported finding is that nearly half of spike-specific TCRs target unmutated variant regions.

The CDR3 is 14 amino acids. CDR1 is MDHEN and CDR2 is SYDVKM in the germline V gene. V lost 8 bases and J lost 0, with 12 bases in between. To note about this clone: Its antigen is as yet unknown.

Method: immunoSEQ multiplex PCR; TCRdb's copy keeps in-frame clones and lacks some. The sample lists 80,000 to 90,000 clones, more than 75% occurring once. V usage is TRBV28 and J usage is TRBJ2-3; D ambiguous. The clonotype originates from an adult in good health. The source material was peripheral blood, sampled on day 0 of MenACWY control vaccination. The CDR3 region is CASREHSSTDTQYF. As DNA, the CDR3 is TGTGCCAGCCGTGAACATTCTAGCACAGATACGCAGTATTTT.